This T cell receptor (beta chain) was observed in a study of shared clonotypes between healthy human individuals. Replicate sorted-subset PCRs were loaded with around 210 ng DNA, tens of thousands of T cell genomes. Clones were sequenced by immunoSEQ multiplex PCR, and TCRdb holds only the in-frame ones, with some missing. The sample lists 2 million to 2.5 million clones; over 85% were seen once. Whole-study findings and limits: Despite large depth, sorted-subset datasets appeared incompletely sequenced. Read depth was anticipated to influence clonotype sharing among donors.

This clone was observed a few times. Its antigen is still unknown. Researchers partitioned CD4+ cells into CD45RA+ naive and CD45RA-negative memory subsets. Trimming pared 5 bases from V and 5 bases from J, leaving 11 bases between. This CDR3 is 13 amino acids long. The germline V gene has CDR1 SGHRS and CDR2 YFSETQ. This receptor was taken from a man aged 18 to 30 in good health. Some clones in this sample may be carry-over from other donors' samples. This rearrangement joins TRBV5-1 to TRBJ2-1; possibly TRBD1 or TRBD2 for D (5 bases each). Sequenced: naive CD4+ T cells from PBMCs. The subset is: CD45RA+ positively selected. CDR3 DNA: TGCGCCAGCAGTCACGAGGGACACAATGAGCAGTTCTTC. Translation: CASSHEGHNEQFF.